This entry lists 7 T cell receptor beta chains sequenced from one sample in a study of early T cells in non-severe SARS-CoV-2 infection. MiXCR, applied by TCRdb to the 5' RACE reads, yields one record per CDR3 protein. The sample has tens of thousands of distinct CDR3 sequences, over 10% seen once; the top ten hold roughly 5.8%. The specimen comprised whole blood, sampled at baseline. These receptors were collected from an adult who was a healthcare worker with PCR-confirmed SARS-CoV-2 infection or an uninfected control (not recorded which).

In this sample, this clonotype turned up many times. V and J are TRBV20-1 and TRBJ2-3; D is ambiguous. The CDR3 runs to 11 residues. The germline V and J ends were trimmed by 5 bases and 5 bases, with 8 bases remaining between them. Per germline, CDR1 DFQATT and CDR2 SNEGSKA (reference sequence). Here the CDR3 DNA reads TGCAGTGCTGGCCCAGGAGATACGCAGTATTTT. Translated, it gives CSAGPGDTQYF.

The rearrangement joins TRBV7-9 to TRBJ2-4, with 12 bases identical to TRBD1. The germline gives CDR1 SEHNR, CDR2 FQNEAQ (reference sequence). The CDR3 sequence is 16 residues long. V dropped 5 bases and J dropped 5; count of bases not matched to a gene: 7. CDR3 sequence reads: CASSPRDRGQENIQYF. In DNA form, the CDR3 reads TGTGCCAGCAGCCCCCGGGACAGGGGGCAAGAAAACATTCAGTACTTC. The full variable domain, in which reference TRBV7-9 and TRBJ2-4 provide the parts outside the CDR3, is DTGVSQNPRHKITKRGQNVTFRCDPISEHNRLYWYRQTLGQGPEFLTYFQNEAQLEKSRLLSDRFSAERPKGSFSTLEIQRTEQGDSAMYLCASSPRDRGQENIQYFGAGTRLSVL.

J is TRBJ2-3 and V is TRBV6-6; 8 positions match TRBD2. The junction had 11 bases not matched to a gene; V was cut back by 7 bases and J by 2 bases. Germline V gene sequence: CDR1 MNHNY, CDR2 SVGAGI (reference sequence). The CDR3 is made up of 16 amino acids. CDR3 protein: CASKKGAGVNTDTQYF. Here the CDR3 DNA reads TGTGCCAGCAAAAAGGGAGCGGGGGTGAACACAGATACGCAGTATTTT.

This clonotype came up a few times. The V and J genes are TRBV9 and TRBJ1-6; no firm D call. This CDR3 contains 13 residues. Trimming pared 4 bases from V and 13 bases from J, leaving 15 bases between. Germline loops: CDR1 SGDLS, CDR2 YYNGEE. The CDR3 region has the DNA TGTGCCAGCAGCTCCAAGGGCGGTTCTCCCCTCCACTTT. Protein product: CASSSKGGSPLHF. The variable domain in full, with the rest retrieved from reference TRBV9 and TRBJ1-6, is DSGVTQTPKHLITATGQRVTLRCSPRSGDLSVYWYQQSLDQGLQFLIQYYNGEERAKGNILERFSAQQFPDLHSELNLSSLELGDSALYFCASSSKGGSPLHFGNGTRLTVT.

Only a few counts were recorded for this clonotype. V and J are TRBV5-6 and TRBJ2-2, with D unresolved. This CDR3 comprises 15 residues. V gave up 4 bases and J gave up 6 bases, with 16 bases separating them. CDR1 is SGHDT, CDR2 YYEEEE, per germline. The CDR3 is CASSLHPGRAGELFF. The CDR3 nucleotides read TGTGCCAGCAGCCTGCACCCCGGACGGGCCGGGGAGCTGTTTTTT.

This CDR3 is CAWRSGTRHTGELFF. CDR3 in DNA: TGTGCCTGGAGGTCCGGGACAAGGCACACCGGGGAGCTGTTTTTT. This chain links TRBV30 with TRBJ2-2, with a possible D match to TRBD1 (6 bases). This CDR3 contains 15 residues. Trimming removed 3 bases from V and 3 bases from J, with 14 bases in between. Germline-derived CDR1 and CDR2 are GTSNPN and SVGIG (reference sequence).

The table lists this clonotype with many counts. This rearrangement joins TRBV6-1 to TRBJ2-1; 7 positions agree with TRBD1. The CDR3 is made up of 14 amino acids. After removal of 7 bases from V and 3 bases from J, the junction contained 6 bases not matched to a gene. CDR1 is MNHNS and CDR2 is SASEGT in the germline V gene. CDR3 nucleotides: TGTGCCAGCACCCGAGGGGGCGGCTACAATGAGCAGTTCTTC. Translation: CASTRGGGYNEQFF.